The present T cell receptor (beta chain) was sequenced within a study of blood T cells in healthy people across ages. About this clonotype: The antigen remains unidentified.

A second PCR, run for roughly 7 to 12 cycles, used a sample-barcoded 5' primer plus a J-beta primer mix. TCRdb re-analysed the 5' RACE reads in MiXCR, keeping a single row per CDR3 protein. The sample lists under 2,000,000 distinct CDR3 sequences, around 48% occurring once. Study observations and caveats: In long-lived donors, naive CD4+ cell counts and diversity exceeded those of aged donors. Observed TCR beta diversity per million T cells went down as age went up. This fall followed a roughly linear course with age. With naive T cell percentage, TCR beta diversity showed a strong correlation.

This CDR3 region has 15 residues. V lost 1 base to trimming and J lost 8 bases; unmatched junction nucleotides: 7. Looked up from germline, CDR1 is LGHNA and CDR2 is YSLEER. The specimen was blood. This chain uses TRBV4-3 with TRBJ1-2, with TRBD1 matching 10 bases. The sequence came from a woman aged 40 to 50 in good health. The CDR3: CASSQVGTGAGGYTF. The CDR3 DNA is TGCGCCAGCAGCCAAGTTGGGACAGGGGCGGGCGGCTACACCTTC.